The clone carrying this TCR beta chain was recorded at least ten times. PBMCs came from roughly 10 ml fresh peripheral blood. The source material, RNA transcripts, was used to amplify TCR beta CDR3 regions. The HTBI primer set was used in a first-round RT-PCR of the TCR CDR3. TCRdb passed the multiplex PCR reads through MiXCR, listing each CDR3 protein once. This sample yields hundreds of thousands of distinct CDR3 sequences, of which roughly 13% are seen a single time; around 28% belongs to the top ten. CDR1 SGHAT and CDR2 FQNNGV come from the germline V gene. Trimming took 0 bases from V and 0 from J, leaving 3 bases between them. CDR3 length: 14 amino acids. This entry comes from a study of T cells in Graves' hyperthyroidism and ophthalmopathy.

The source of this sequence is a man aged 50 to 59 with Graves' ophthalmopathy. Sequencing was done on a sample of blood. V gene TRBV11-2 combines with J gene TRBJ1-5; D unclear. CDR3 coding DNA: TGTGCCAGCAGCTTAGAGGTTAGCAATCAGCCCCAGCATTTT. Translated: CASSLEVSNQPQHF.